There are many counts of the clone carrying this T cell receptor beta chain. Disease duration under 2 months; hyperthyroidism patients were aged 18 to 65. This entry comes from a study of T cells in Graves' hyperthyroidism and ophthalmopathy. RNA transcripts served as the template for amplifying TCR beta CDR3 regions. HTBI primers drove first-round RT-PCR of the TCR CDR3. One entry per CDR3 protein, called by TCRdb with MiXCR from the multiplex PCR reads. Here the sample spans approximately 420,000 distinct CDR3 sequences, roughly 15% being singletons. This receptor was identified in a woman under 30 with Graves' hyperthyroidism. Specimen: blood.

For the CDR3, the DNA is TGTGCCAGCAGCTTAGAGGCGGACAATGAGCAGTTCTTC. Residues: CASSLEADNEQFF. The V gene is TRBV11-3, the J gene TRBJ2-1; D gene ambiguous. The V gene lost 0 bases and the J gene lost 5 bases, with 5 bases spanning the gap. This CDR3 comprises 13 residues. CDR1 is SGHNT, CDR2 YENEEA, per germline.